The source of this T cell receptor beta chain is a study of patients and donors after allogeneic stem cell transplantation. This clonotype turned up a few times. The CDR3 has 12 residues. V was cut by 2 bases and J by 6 bases, with 8 bases left in between. Germline V CDR1 and CDR2: SGHDT, YYEEEE. From the RT-PCR reads, TCRdb called clonotypes with MiXCR, one entry per CDR3 protein. The table includes about 40,000 distinct CDR3 sequences, roughly 30% detected once. The TCR sequence derives from a human donor who was either an allogeneic HSCT recipient or a stem cell or donor lymphocyte infusion donor (not recorded which). It is not recorded whose cells these are; they may come from a transplant donor. Sequences were obtained from blood, either unsorted or a sorted T cell fraction (not recorded which). This chain uses TRBV5-6 with TRBJ1-1; no clear D. The CDR3 sequence: CASSFFRAEAFF. For the CDR3, the DNA is TGTGCCAGCAGCTTTTTTCGCGCTGAAGCTTTCTTT.